One sample yielded the 22 T cell receptor beta chains listed below, sequenced in a study of T-cell memory formation after mild COVID-19. TCRdb re-called the 5' RACE reads through MiXCR, storing one row per CDR3 protein. The sample holds hundreds of thousands of distinct CDR3 sequences; roughly 17% are singletons and the top ten take about 12%. Material for sequencing was PBMCs or a T cell subset sorted from them (not recorded which). The origin of the receptors is an adult woman who had mild COVID-19 (a few samples of this study predate the infection). Cell type and time point are not known.

J is TRBJ2-1 and V is TRBV7-6; no reliable D call. V was pared by 5 bases and J by 0 bases, with 11 bases between. CDR3 length equals 15 residues. CDR1 and CDR2 from the germline V gene are SGHVS and FNYEAQ. This CDR3 reads CASSAGPNSYNEQFF. The CDR3 nucleotides read TGTGCCAGCAGCGCCGGGCCCAACTCCTACAATGAGCAGTTCTTC. Drawing the rest from reference TRBV7-6 and TRBJ2-1, the complete variable domain is GAGVSQSPRYKVTKRGQDVALRCDPISGHVSLYWYRQALGQGPEFLTYFNYEAQQDKSGLPNDRFSAERPEGSISTLTIQRTEQRDSAMYRCASSAGPNSYNEQFFGPGTRLTVL.

The V call is TRBV12-3 or TRBV12-4, the J call TRBJ2-3; possibly TRBD2 for D (6 bases). The V end was cut by 2 bases, the J end by 6 bases, with 21 bases between. This CDR3 has 17 residues. The CDR3 region has the DNA TGTGCCAGCAGTTTAAGGGTGGGGCGGGGCCAGCAGGATACGCAGTATTTT. Protein: CASSLRVGRGQQDTQYF.

The table lists this clonotype with a few counts. V usage is TRBV5-1 and J usage is TRBJ2-1; 12 bases map to TRBD2. The germline V gene encodes CDR1 SGHRS and CDR2 YFSETQ. After removal of 4 bases from V and 6 bases from J, the junction contained 5 bases not matched to a gene. The CDR3 extends over 15 amino acids. The CDR3 is CASSASGGAVNEQFF. The DNA of the CDR3 is TGCGCCAGCAGCGCTAGCGGGGGGGCCGTCAATGAGCAGTTCTTC.

The chain recombines TRBV12-3 or TRBV12-4 with TRBJ1-2; D unresolved. V gave up 1 base and J gave up 4 bases, with 13 bases separating them. The CDR3 contains 15 residues. CDR3 DNA sequence: TGTGCCAGCAGTTTAGTGGTGGGGTCCCCCTATGGCTACACCTTC. As protein: CASSLVVGSPYGYTF.

This clonotype has more than one count but fewer than ten. This chain connects TRBV20-1 to TRBJ2-3, with D possibly being TRBD2 (6 bases). V was clipped by 2 bases and J by 0 bases, with 12 bases between them. CDR3 length: 15 amino acids. Germline CDR1 reads DFQATT; CDR2 reads SNEGSKA (reference sequence). DNA of the CDR3: TGCAGTGCTAGAAGGGACTCAAGGAGCACAGATACGCAGTATTTT. Its protein product is CSARRDSRSTDTQYF.

This chain joins TRBV12-3 or TRBV12-4 and TRBJ2-1; the D is unclear. Trimming shortened V by 5 bases and J by 6 bases, and 17 bases separated the two germline ends. CDR3 length equals 15 residues. The CDR3 loop is CASSLRSLSGNEQFF. CDR3 in DNA: TGTGCCAGCAGTCTTAGGAGCCTATCCGGCAATGAGCAGTTCTTC.

This clonotype was counted between two and nine times. A read error may produce the germline difference seen at one junction end. The V call is TRBV11-2, the J call TRBJ2-2, with TRBD1 matching 8 bases. Per germline, CDR1 SGHAT and CDR2 FQNNGV. The length of the CDR3 is 18 residues. The CDR3 DNA reads as TGTGCCAGCAGCTTATCGGTTACGGACAGGGTGAACTCCGGGGAGCTGTTTTTT. This translates into CASSLSVTDRVNSGELFF.

V and J are TRBV20-1 and TRBJ2-7; D is unclear. Germline loops: CDR1 DFQATT, CDR2 SNEGSKA (reference sequence). V lost 5 bases and J 3 bases, leaving 11 bases between the germline ends. This CDR3 is built from 12 residues. The DNA of the CDR3 is TGCAGTGCTTCCAGAGAGCACTACGAGCAGTACTTC. Protein product: CSASREHYEQYF.

V and J are TRBV7-8 and TRBJ2-3; 8 nucleotides agree with TRBD2. The CDR3 is 18 residues long. The V segment lost 5 bases and the J segment 0 bases; nucleotides outside the gene matches: 13. Germline CDR1 SGHVS, CDR2 FQNEAQ. The CDR3 loop reads CASSPMGLAGASTDTQYF. DNA of the CDR3: TGTGCCAGCAGCCCAATGGGTCTAGCGGGCGCCAGCACAGATACGCAGTATTTT.

This clonotype was found many times. V and J are TRBV20-1 and TRBJ2-1; TRBD2 matches 16 bases. V lost 0 bases and J lost 5; bases outside the gene matches: 4. This CDR3 has 17 amino acids. The V gene's germline CDR1 is DFQATT and CDR2 SNEGSKA (reference sequence). This CDR3 is CSARDVGTSGGDNEQFF. CDR3 DNA sequence: TGCAGTGCTAGAGATGTCGGGACTAGCGGGGGGGACAATGAGCAGTTCTTC.

This clonotype was picked up one time. V usage is TRBV9 and J usage is TRBJ2-2; the D gene is possibly TRBD1 (6 bases). This CDR3 comprises 14 residues. The germline gives CDR1 SGDLS, CDR2 YYNGEE. V dropped 4 bases and J dropped 5 bases, with 12 bases sitting between them. The CDR3 DNA sequence: TGTGCCAGCAGCATTCAGGGGAGAACCGGGGAGCTGTTTTTT. Amino acids: CASSIQGRTGELFF.

This clonotype was observed a handful of times. The chain links TRBV18 to TRBJ2-7; D not certain. CDR3 length equals 14 residues. The V end was cut by 4 bases, the J end by 7 bases, with 17 bases between. Germline CDR1 is KGHSH and CDR2 is LQKENI. This CDR3 is CASSHQRASKEQYF. Written as DNA, the CDR3 is TGTGCCAGCTCACATCAACGAGCCTCGAAGGAGCAGTACTTC. The entire variable domain, with the rest obtained from reference TRBV18 and TRBJ2-7, is as follows: NAGVMQNPRHLVRRRGQEARLRCSPMKGHSHVYWYRQLPEEGLKFMVYLQKENIIDESGMPKERFSAEFPKEGPSILRIQQVVRGDSAAYFCASSHQRASKEQYFGPGTRLTVT.

This clonotype was picked up a small number of times. The chain combines TRBV12-3 or TRBV12-4 with TRBJ2-7; no firm D call. The CDR3 runs to 10 residues. The V end was cut by 5 bases, the J end by 5 bases, with 4 bases between. The CDR3 DNA sequence: TGTGCCAGCAGTGCGCACGAGCAGTACTTC. Amino acid sequence: CASSAHEQYF.

This clonotype was seen a handful of times. The genes are TRBV7-9 and TRBJ2-1; D possibly uses TRBD1 or TRBD2 (5 bases each). Germline CDR1 reads SEHNR; CDR2 reads FQNEAQ (reference sequence). Trimming left V 6 bases short and J 0 bases short, with 15 bases between. This CDR3 comprises 16 residues. The CDR3 DNA is TGTGCCAGCAGGTCCGTCGGGGCTAGCTCCTACAATGAGCAGTTCTTC. Protein: CASRSVGASSYNEQFF. Combining the CDR3 with reference TRBV7-9 and TRBJ2-1 gives the whole variable domain DTGVSQNPRHKITKRGQNVTFRCDPISEHNRLYWYRQTLGQGPEFLTYFQNEAQLEKSRLLSDRFSAERPKGSFSTLEIQRTEQGDSAMYLCASRSVGASSYNEQFFGPGTRLTVL.

There are a few counts of this clonotype. CDR3 protein: CASSLQGASNQPQHF. The CDR3 nucleotides are TGTGCCAGCAGTTTACAGGGAGCTAGCAATCAGCCCCAGCATTTT. V is TRBV6-5 and J is TRBJ1-5; TRBD1 is a possible D gene (6 bases). This CDR3 is 15 amino acids long. V shed 4 bases and J shed 0 bases, with 10 bases lying between them. From germline, CDR1 is MNHEY and CDR2 SVGAGI.

This rearrangement joins TRBV14 to TRBJ2-3; 14 bases align to TRBD2. Germline V gene sequence: CDR1 SGHDN, CDR2 FVKESK. CDR3 length: 15 amino acids. Losses at the gene ends were 8 bases for V and 6 bases for J; bases not matched to a gene: 7. This CDR3 is CASGGLAGALDTQYF. The CDR3 DNA follows: TGTGCCAGCGGGGGACTAGCGGGAGCTCTGGATACGCAGTATTTT.

This clonotype was seen a handful of times. V gene TRBV5-1 combines with J gene TRBJ2-3, with 7 bases that match TRBD2. V shed 7 bases and J 1 base; nucleotides not matched to a gene: 6. This CDR3 is built from 14 residues. The V gene's germline CDR1 is SGHRS and CDR2 YFSETQ. The CDR3 here is CASREAGGTDTQYF. In DNA form, the CDR3 reads TGCGCCAGCCGAGAGGCGGGGGGCACAGATACGCAGTATTTT.

In its sample, this clonotype was seen a few times. CDR3: CASSSGQGDTTF. CDR3 coding DNA: TGTGCCAGCAGCAGCGGACAGGGGGACACCACCTTC. This chain joins TRBV6-5 and TRBJ1-2; 10 bases align to TRBD1. V lost 6 bases and J lost 13; bases outside the gene matches: 8. Germline assignment: CDR1 MNHEY and CDR2 SVGAGI. The CDR3 is made up of 12 amino acids.

The V gene is TRBV12-3 or TRBV12-4, the J gene TRBJ1-4; 7 nucleotides agree with TRBD1. V lost 5 bases to trimming and J lost 5 bases; unmatched junction nucleotides: 5. The CDR3 has 14 amino acids. CDR3 loop: CASSPTGPNEKLFF. In DNA, the CDR3 is TGTGCCAGCAGTCCGACAGGGCCGAATGAAAAACTGTTTTTT.

This sequence joins TRBV7-3 and TRBJ2-1, with 8 bases lining up with TRBD1. The germline V gene encodes CDR1 SGHTA and CDR2 FQGTGA. V lost 2 bases and J lost 6; bases outside the gene matches: 6. This CDR3 has 15 amino acids. The CDR3 protein is CASSLYAGGINEQFF. The CDR3, as DNA: TGTGCCAGCAGCTTATATGCAGGGGGCATCAATGAGCAGTTCTTC.

This clonotype was observed a single time. The chain is built from TRBV7-9 and TRBJ2-2; D is unresolved. This CDR3 comprises 13 residues. Germline V gives CDR1 SEHNR, CDR2 FQNEAQ (reference sequence). Between the trimmed V and J ends, which lost 5 bases and 5 bases, there was a span of 9 bases. The chain's CDR3 is CASSGLKTGELFF. CDR3 nucleotides: TGTGCCAGCAGCGGCCTCAAAACCGGGGAGCTGTTTTTT.

The CDR3 sequence is CASSHISGQGVEKLFF. Here the CDR3 DNA reads TGTGCCAGTAGTCACATATCTGGACAGGGGGTCGAAAAACTGTTTTTT. V usage is TRBV19 and J usage is TRBJ1-4, with TRBD1 matching 10 bases. CDR1 is LNHDA and CDR2 is SQIVND in the germline V gene (reference sequence). CDR3 size: 16 residues. With 5 bases clipped from V and 8 bases from J, the junction kept 11 bases outside the gene matches.